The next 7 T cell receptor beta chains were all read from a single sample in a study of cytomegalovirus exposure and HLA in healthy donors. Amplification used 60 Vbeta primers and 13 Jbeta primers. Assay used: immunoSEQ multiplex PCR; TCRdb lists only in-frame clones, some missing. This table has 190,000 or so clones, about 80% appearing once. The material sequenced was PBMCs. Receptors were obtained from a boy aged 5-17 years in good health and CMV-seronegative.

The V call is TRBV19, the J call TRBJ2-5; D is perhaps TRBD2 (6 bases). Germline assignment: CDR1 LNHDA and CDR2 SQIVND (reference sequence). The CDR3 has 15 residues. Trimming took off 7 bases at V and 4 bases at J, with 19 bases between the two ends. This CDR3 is CASTTLRGGGETQYF. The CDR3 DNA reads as TGTGCCAGTACCACCCTTAGGGGAGGTGGAGAGACCCAGTACTTC.

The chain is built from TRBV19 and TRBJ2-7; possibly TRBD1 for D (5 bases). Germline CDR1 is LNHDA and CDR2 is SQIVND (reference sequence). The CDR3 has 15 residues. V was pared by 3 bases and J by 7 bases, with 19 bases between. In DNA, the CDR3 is TGTGCCAGTAGTATTAGCTGGACATCGCCCACAGAGCAGTACTTC. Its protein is CASSISWTSPTEQYF.

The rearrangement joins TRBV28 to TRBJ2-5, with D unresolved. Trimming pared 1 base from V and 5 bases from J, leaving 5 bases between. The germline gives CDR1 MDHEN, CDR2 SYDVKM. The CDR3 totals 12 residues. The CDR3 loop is CASSLSSETQYF. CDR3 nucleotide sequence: TGTGCCAGCAGTTTATCTTCGGAGACCCAGTACTTC.

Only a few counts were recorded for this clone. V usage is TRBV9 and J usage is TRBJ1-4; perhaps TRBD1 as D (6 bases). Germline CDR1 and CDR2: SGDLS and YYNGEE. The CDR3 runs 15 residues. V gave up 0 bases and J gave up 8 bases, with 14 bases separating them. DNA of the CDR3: TGTGCCAGCAGCGTAGGCGAGGGGGGGATAGAAAAACTGTTTTTT. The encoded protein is CASSVGEGGIEKLFF.

The CDR3 spells CASSSADRRGEQYF. The CDR3 coding sequence is TGTGCCAGCAGTTCTGCGGACAGGCGAGGGGAGCAGTACTTC. V is TRBV27 and J is TRBJ2-7, with 7 nucleotides matching TRBD1. CDR3 size: 14 residues. Germline V gene data show CDR1 as MNHEY and CDR2 as SMNVEV (reference sequence). V was pared by 4 bases and J by 7 bases, with 10 bases of the junction left unmatched.

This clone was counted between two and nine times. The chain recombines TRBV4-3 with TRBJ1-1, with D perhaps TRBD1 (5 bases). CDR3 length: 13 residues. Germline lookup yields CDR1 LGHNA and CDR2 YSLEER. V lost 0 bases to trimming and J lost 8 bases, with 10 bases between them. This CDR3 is CASSQEFRTEAFF. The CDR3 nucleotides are TGCGCCAGCAGCCAAGAGTTCCGGACAGAAGCTTTCTTT.

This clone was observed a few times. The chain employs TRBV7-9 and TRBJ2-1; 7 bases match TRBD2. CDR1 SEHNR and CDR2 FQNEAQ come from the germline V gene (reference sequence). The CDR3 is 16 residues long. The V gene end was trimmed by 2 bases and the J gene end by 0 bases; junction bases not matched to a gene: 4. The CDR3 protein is CASSLWLADSYNEQFF. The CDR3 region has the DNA TGTGCCAGCAGCTTATGGCTAGCGGACTCCTACAATGAGCAGTTCTTC.